Listed below are T cell receptor beta chains from one sample, sequenced in a study of cytomegalovirus exposure and HLA in healthy donors. TCRdb's copy holds only in-frame clones and misses some; the assay was immunoSEQ multiplex PCR. The sample lists 200,000 or so clones, roughly 84% seen once, with 0.2% to 0.3% in the top ten. The sequencing sample was made of PBMCs. Receptors were obtained from a boy under 18 in good health and CMV-seronegative. Each CDR3 is given with its conserved first and last residue. D genes are given only for firm matches. Not all rows give a size; the values are once, few, many and, for expanded clones, a class.

>-|13|TRBV5-1|-|TRBJ2-1
CASSLGRSDEQFF
TGCGCCAGCAGCTTGGGCCGGAGCGATGAGCAGTTCTTC
>-|13|TRBV7-2|once|TRBJ1-2
CASSQLTNYGYTF
TGTGCCAGCAGCCAACTCACTAACTATGGCTACACCTTC
>TRBD1|17|TRBV7-8|-|TRBJ1-6
CASSLSVTGVRNSPLHF
TGTGCCAGCAGCTTGTCCGTGACAGGGGTAAGGAATTCACCCCTCCACTTT
>TRBD1|16|TRBV5-1|-|TRBJ2-1
CASSLVLGTVLNEQFF
TGCGCCAGCAGCTTGGTGTTGGGGACAGTATTAAATGAGCAGTTCTTC
>-|13|TRBV11-2|-|TRBJ2-7
CASSTGHRYEQYF
TGTGCCAGCAGCACCGGACACAGATACGAGCAGTACTTC
>-|14|TRBV27|-|TRBJ2-7
CASRTAEGPYEQYF
TGTGCCAGCAGAACCGCCGAGGGTCCCTACGAGCAGTACTTC
>-|17|TRBV21-1|-|TRBJ2-1
CASTSPTGLADIDEQFF
TGTGCCAGCACCTCCCCGACGGGCCTAGCCGACATAGATGAGCAGTTCTTC
>-|13|TRBV15|-|TRBJ1-2
CATSYGGAGGYTF
TGTGCCACCAGCTACGGGGGGGCGGGTGGCTACACCTTC
>-|13|TRBV30|-|TRBJ2-1
CAWSGTGGWEQFF
TGTGCCTGGAGTGGGACTGGAGGGTGGGAGCAGTTCTTC
>-|14|TRBV5-1|-|TRBJ1-1
CASRGAGLNTEAFF
TGCGCCAGCAGGGGGGCAGGCCTGAACACTGAAGCTTTCTTT
>TRBD2|16|TRBV5-1|-|TRBJ2-7
CASSFRPAGTSYEQYF
TGCGCCAGCAGCTTCCGACCAGCGGGGACCTCCTACGAGCAGTACTTC
>-|13|TRBV7-6|-|TRBJ2-2
CASSREIAGELFF
TGTGCCAGCAGCCGAGAGATTGCCGGGGAGCTGTTTTTT
>-|12|TRBV7-6|-|TRBJ2-7
CASSPGQYEQYF
TGTGCCAGCAGCCCAGGACAGTACGAGCAGTACTTC
>-|11|TRBV6-1|few|TRBJ1-5
CASSEYTGQHF
TGTGCCAGCAGTGAATACACGGGACAACATTTT
>-|14|TRBV2|few|TRBJ1-1
CASSEGRLNTEAFF
TGTGCCAGCAGTGAAGGGCGGCTCAACACTGAAGCTTTCTTT
>TRBD1|17|TRBV4-1|few|TRBJ1-2
CASSQDRGDRGNYGYTF
TGCGCCAGCAGCCAAGATAGAGGAGACAGGGGCAACTATGGCTACACCTTC
>TRBD1|15|TRBV6-6|-|TRBJ2-2
CASSVRDRGTGELFF
TGTGCCAGCAGTGTAAGGGACAGGGGCACCGGGGAGCTGTTTTTT
>-|14|TRBV9|few|TRBJ1-1
CASSFTYMNTEAFF
TGTGCCAGCAGCTTTACATACATGAACACTGAAGCTTTCTTT
>TRBD1|15|TRBV5-1|-|TRBJ1-1
CASSPGQGVNTEAFF
TGCGCCAGCAGCCCGGGACAGGGGGTGAACACTGAAGCTTTCTTT
>-|14|TRBV7-9|-|TRBJ1-5
CASSSAGDNQPQHF
TGTGCCAGCAGCTCGGCAGGTGACAATCAGCCCCAGCATTTT
>-|13|TRBV9|-|TRBJ1-2
CASSSSRAGGYTF
TGTGCCAGCAGCTCATCCCGGGCGGGCGGCTACACCTTC
>TRBD1|15|TRBV7-2|-|TRBJ1-1
CASTPRGRLNTEAFF
TGTGCCAGCACGCCGAGGGGGCGATTGAACACTGAAGCTTTCTTT
>-|13|TRBV25-1|-|TRBJ1-2
CASSGSLAGGYTF
TGTGCCAGCAGTGGATCTTTAGCTGGTGGCTACACCTTC
>-|13|TRBV27|once|TRBJ1-2
CASSAGQNYGYTF
TGTGCCAGCAGCGCAGGACAGAACTATGGCTACACCTTC
>-|14|TRBV14|-|TRBJ1-2
CASSQDRGGYGYTF
TGTGCCAGCAGCCAAGATCGGGGTGGCTATGGCTACACCTTC
>-|15|TRBV19|-|TRBJ2-3
CASSLMAGSTDTQYF
TGTGCCAGTAGTCTCATGGCGGGAAGCACAGATACGCAGTATTTT
>-|15|TRBV5-6|-|TRBJ2-4
CASSSRPGTKNIQYF
TGTGCCAGCAGCTCCAGGCCGGGAACCAAAAACATTCAGTACTTC
>-|12|TRBV11-2|-|TRBJ1-1
CASSSAGGEAFF
TGTGCCAGCAGCTCCGCCGGAGGGGAAGCTTTCTTT
>-|13|TRBV4-3|-|TRBJ1-1
CASSTGGNTEAFF
TGCGCCAGCAGCACCGGTGGTAACACTGAAGCTTTCTTT
>TRBD2|15|TRBV5-6|-|TRBJ2-1
CASSLASAGGFHVIF
TGTGCCAGCAGCTTGGCCTCAGCGGGAGGGTTTCATGTGATCTTC
>TRBD2|15|TRBV10-1|-|TRBJ2-3
CASTEGLAGGDTQYF
TGCGCCAGCACCGAGGGACTAGCGGGGGGAGATACGCAGTATTTT
>-|14|TRBV2|-|TRBJ1-3
CASKPDSSGNTIYF
TGTGCCAGCAAACCCGACAGCTCTGGAAACACCATATATTTT
>-|14|TRBV7-9|-|TRBJ1-2
CASSPGVGLGGYTF
TGTGCCAGCAGCCCCGGTGTGGGTTTGGGCGGCTACACCTTC
>TRBD1|13|TRBV18|-|TRBJ1-2
CASSAGQGRGYTF
TGTGCCAGCTCAGCCGGACAGGGCCGTGGCTACACCTTC
>TRBD1|13|TRBV7-6|-|TRBJ2-7
CASSLSTGVEQYF
TGTGCCAGCAGCCTCTCTACAGGGGTCGAGCAGTACTTC
>TRBD2|19|TRBV12-5|-|TRBJ2-4
CASGPGGGNFILAKNIQYF
TGTGCTAGTGGTCCCGGGGGAGGGAACTTTATCCTAGCCAAAAACATTCAGTACTTC
>-|16|TRBV6-1|once|TRBJ1-3
CASSGRVGNSGNTIYF
TGTGCCAGCAGTGGCAGGGTTGGAAACTCTGGAAACACCATATATTTT
>-|13|TRBV5-6|-|TRBJ2-7
CASGGFSSYEQYF
TGTGCCAGCGGCGGCTTTTCCTCCTACGAGCAGTACTTC